This T cell receptor beta chain was sequenced for a study of cytomegalovirus exposure and HLA in healthy donors. As regards this clone: What it binds is not known.

Study-level findings and limits: Three of the chains that were CMV-associated were confirmed in vitro to be specific for CMV antigens. By HLA locus, TCR association rates varied in a later analysis, with DRB1 showing the most and HLA-C the fewest. Earlier analysis found most TCR beta V segments productive about 87% or about 30% of the time. Researchers reported in a later analysis that common viral pathogens appeared linked to several top clusters.

PCR amplification relied on 60 Vbeta primers (plus 13 Jbeta primers). Profiling relied on immunoSEQ multiplex PCR, and the TCRdb table lists in-frame clones only, not all of them. The sample holds over 130,000 clones, 79% seen once. The CDR3 totals 15 residues. Germline-derived CDR1 and CDR2 are SGHTA and FQGNSA. Trimming removed 0 bases from V and 4 bases from J, with 9 bases in between. The origin of this receptor is a human donor in good health. The rearrangement links TRBV7-2 to TRBJ2-2, with no clear D. The specimen was PBMCs. The chain's CDR3 is CASSLALVTTGELFF. In nucleotides, the CDR3 is TGTGCCAGCAGCTTAGCCCTAGTCACCACCGGGGAGCTGTTTTTT.